The 9 T cell receptor beta chains presented below share a single source sample, sequenced in a study of T-cell memory formation after mild COVID-19. TCRdb recomputed calls from the 5' RACE reads with MiXCR, one row per CDR3 protein. The sample has roughly 580,000 distinct CDR3 sequences; about 20% are singletons. Sequencing input: PBMCs or a T cell subset sorted from them (not recorded which). The receptors shown here come from an adult woman who had mild COVID-19 (a few samples of this study predate the infection). Cell type and time point are not known.

This clonotype was counted a few times. This rearrangement joins TRBV7-9 to TRBJ2-7, with 13 bases fitting TRBD2. After removal of 5 bases from V and 3 bases from J, the junction contained 10 bases not matched to a gene. This CDR3 is built from 17 residues. Germline V gene lookup returns CDR1 SEHNR and CDR2 FQNEAQ (reference sequence). The CDR3, as DNA: TGTGCCAGCAGCATAGGACTAGCGGGAGAAGGAAACTACGAGCAGTACTTC. Translating gives CASSIGLAGEGNYEQYF.

The chain recombines TRBV19 with TRBJ1-5; D is uncertain. Trimming cost V 3 bases and J 0 bases, with 9 bases left between them. CDR3 length equals 15 residues. Germline loops: CDR1 LNHDA, CDR2 SQIVND (reference sequence). For the CDR3, the DNA is TGTGCCAGTAGTATCGGGGTTATTAGCAATCAGCCCCAGCATTTT. Its protein product is CASSIGVISNQPQHF.

This clonotype has a handful of counts. The chain joins TRBV20-1 to TRBJ2-7; D is unclear. The germline V and J ends were trimmed by 2 bases and 5 bases, with 16 bases remaining between them. CDR1 and CDR2 (germline): DFQATT, SNEGSKA (reference sequence). The length of the CDR3 is 14 residues. The CDR3 nucleotides are TGCAGTGCTAGACTCCCTAGTCTTCGGGACGAGCAGTACTTC. Translating it yields CSARLPSLRDEQYF.

The rearrangement joins TRBV12-3 or TRBV12-4 to TRBJ2-1, with no clear D. CDR3 length: 16 amino acids. V shed 7 bases and J shed 4 bases, with 20 bases lying between them. Here the CDR3 DNA reads TGTGCCAGCACTCCCCCCGGCAGCAGAGATTACAATGAGCAGTTCTTC. This codes for CASTPPGSRDYNEQFF.

This clonotype has more than one count but fewer than ten. The chain uses TRBV7-9 and TRBJ2-1; perhaps TRBD2 as D (5 bases). The CDR3 is 11 residues long. V lost 3 bases to trimming and J lost 14 bases, with 11 bases between them. The germline gives CDR1 SEHNR, CDR2 FQNEAQ (reference sequence). In nucleotides, the CDR3 is TGTGCCAGCAGCTTTAGCGAGAGAGAGTTCTTC. The encoded protein is CASSFSEREFF.

This clonotype was observed a handful of times. The chain is built from TRBV9 and TRBJ1-1; 7 nucleotides match TRBD1. This CDR3 spans 14 amino acids. The V and J ends lost 0 bases and 6 bases, in that order; junction bases with no gene match: 5. Looked up from germline, CDR1 is SGDLS and CDR2 is YYNGEE. The CDR3 DNA is TGTGCCAGCAGCGTAGAGCCAGGACAGGCTGAAGCTTTCTTT. It translates to CASSVEPGQAEAFF.

The J gene is TRBJ1-2, the V gene TRBV5-1; 7 bases fit TRBD1. After removal of 5 bases from V and 4 bases from J, the junction contained 11 bases not matched to a gene. This CDR3 is 15 amino acids long. CDR1 is SGHRS, CDR2 YFSETQ, per germline. The CDR3 sequence is CASRKGQGGIYGYTF. CDR3 in DNA: TGCGCCAGCAGGAAAGGCCAGGGGGGGATCTATGGCTACACCTTC.

This clonotype was counted between two and nine times. The V call is TRBV7-2, the J call TRBJ2-7; 11 bases map to TRBD2. V lost 3 bases and J lost 4; bases outside the gene matches: 2. Germline V gene sequence: CDR1 SGHTA, CDR2 FQGNSA. The CDR3 spans 14 residues. CDR3 nucleotide sequence: TGTGCCAGCAGCTTGAGACTAGCGGGGTACGAGCAGTACTTC. It encodes CASSLRLAGYEQYF. The variable domain in full, with the rest retrieved from reference TRBV7-2 and TRBJ2-7, is GAGVSQSPSNKVTEKGKDVELRCDPISGHTALYWYRQSLGQGLEFLIYFQGNSAPDKSGLPSDRFSAERTGGSVSTLTIQRTQQEDSAVYLCASSLRLAGYEQYFGPGTRLTVT.

This clonotype was seen only a few times. V is TRBV11-2 and J is TRBJ2-5, with D maybe TRBD1 (5 bases). The CDR3 sequence is 15 residues long. Germline CDR1 SGHAT, CDR2 FQNNGV. The germline V and J ends were trimmed by 1 base and 5 bases, with 14 bases remaining between them. The CDR3 DNA reads TGTGCCAGCAGCTTAGTTAGGGGTCTAAGGGAGACCCAGTACTTC. Its translation: CASSLVRGLRETQYF.